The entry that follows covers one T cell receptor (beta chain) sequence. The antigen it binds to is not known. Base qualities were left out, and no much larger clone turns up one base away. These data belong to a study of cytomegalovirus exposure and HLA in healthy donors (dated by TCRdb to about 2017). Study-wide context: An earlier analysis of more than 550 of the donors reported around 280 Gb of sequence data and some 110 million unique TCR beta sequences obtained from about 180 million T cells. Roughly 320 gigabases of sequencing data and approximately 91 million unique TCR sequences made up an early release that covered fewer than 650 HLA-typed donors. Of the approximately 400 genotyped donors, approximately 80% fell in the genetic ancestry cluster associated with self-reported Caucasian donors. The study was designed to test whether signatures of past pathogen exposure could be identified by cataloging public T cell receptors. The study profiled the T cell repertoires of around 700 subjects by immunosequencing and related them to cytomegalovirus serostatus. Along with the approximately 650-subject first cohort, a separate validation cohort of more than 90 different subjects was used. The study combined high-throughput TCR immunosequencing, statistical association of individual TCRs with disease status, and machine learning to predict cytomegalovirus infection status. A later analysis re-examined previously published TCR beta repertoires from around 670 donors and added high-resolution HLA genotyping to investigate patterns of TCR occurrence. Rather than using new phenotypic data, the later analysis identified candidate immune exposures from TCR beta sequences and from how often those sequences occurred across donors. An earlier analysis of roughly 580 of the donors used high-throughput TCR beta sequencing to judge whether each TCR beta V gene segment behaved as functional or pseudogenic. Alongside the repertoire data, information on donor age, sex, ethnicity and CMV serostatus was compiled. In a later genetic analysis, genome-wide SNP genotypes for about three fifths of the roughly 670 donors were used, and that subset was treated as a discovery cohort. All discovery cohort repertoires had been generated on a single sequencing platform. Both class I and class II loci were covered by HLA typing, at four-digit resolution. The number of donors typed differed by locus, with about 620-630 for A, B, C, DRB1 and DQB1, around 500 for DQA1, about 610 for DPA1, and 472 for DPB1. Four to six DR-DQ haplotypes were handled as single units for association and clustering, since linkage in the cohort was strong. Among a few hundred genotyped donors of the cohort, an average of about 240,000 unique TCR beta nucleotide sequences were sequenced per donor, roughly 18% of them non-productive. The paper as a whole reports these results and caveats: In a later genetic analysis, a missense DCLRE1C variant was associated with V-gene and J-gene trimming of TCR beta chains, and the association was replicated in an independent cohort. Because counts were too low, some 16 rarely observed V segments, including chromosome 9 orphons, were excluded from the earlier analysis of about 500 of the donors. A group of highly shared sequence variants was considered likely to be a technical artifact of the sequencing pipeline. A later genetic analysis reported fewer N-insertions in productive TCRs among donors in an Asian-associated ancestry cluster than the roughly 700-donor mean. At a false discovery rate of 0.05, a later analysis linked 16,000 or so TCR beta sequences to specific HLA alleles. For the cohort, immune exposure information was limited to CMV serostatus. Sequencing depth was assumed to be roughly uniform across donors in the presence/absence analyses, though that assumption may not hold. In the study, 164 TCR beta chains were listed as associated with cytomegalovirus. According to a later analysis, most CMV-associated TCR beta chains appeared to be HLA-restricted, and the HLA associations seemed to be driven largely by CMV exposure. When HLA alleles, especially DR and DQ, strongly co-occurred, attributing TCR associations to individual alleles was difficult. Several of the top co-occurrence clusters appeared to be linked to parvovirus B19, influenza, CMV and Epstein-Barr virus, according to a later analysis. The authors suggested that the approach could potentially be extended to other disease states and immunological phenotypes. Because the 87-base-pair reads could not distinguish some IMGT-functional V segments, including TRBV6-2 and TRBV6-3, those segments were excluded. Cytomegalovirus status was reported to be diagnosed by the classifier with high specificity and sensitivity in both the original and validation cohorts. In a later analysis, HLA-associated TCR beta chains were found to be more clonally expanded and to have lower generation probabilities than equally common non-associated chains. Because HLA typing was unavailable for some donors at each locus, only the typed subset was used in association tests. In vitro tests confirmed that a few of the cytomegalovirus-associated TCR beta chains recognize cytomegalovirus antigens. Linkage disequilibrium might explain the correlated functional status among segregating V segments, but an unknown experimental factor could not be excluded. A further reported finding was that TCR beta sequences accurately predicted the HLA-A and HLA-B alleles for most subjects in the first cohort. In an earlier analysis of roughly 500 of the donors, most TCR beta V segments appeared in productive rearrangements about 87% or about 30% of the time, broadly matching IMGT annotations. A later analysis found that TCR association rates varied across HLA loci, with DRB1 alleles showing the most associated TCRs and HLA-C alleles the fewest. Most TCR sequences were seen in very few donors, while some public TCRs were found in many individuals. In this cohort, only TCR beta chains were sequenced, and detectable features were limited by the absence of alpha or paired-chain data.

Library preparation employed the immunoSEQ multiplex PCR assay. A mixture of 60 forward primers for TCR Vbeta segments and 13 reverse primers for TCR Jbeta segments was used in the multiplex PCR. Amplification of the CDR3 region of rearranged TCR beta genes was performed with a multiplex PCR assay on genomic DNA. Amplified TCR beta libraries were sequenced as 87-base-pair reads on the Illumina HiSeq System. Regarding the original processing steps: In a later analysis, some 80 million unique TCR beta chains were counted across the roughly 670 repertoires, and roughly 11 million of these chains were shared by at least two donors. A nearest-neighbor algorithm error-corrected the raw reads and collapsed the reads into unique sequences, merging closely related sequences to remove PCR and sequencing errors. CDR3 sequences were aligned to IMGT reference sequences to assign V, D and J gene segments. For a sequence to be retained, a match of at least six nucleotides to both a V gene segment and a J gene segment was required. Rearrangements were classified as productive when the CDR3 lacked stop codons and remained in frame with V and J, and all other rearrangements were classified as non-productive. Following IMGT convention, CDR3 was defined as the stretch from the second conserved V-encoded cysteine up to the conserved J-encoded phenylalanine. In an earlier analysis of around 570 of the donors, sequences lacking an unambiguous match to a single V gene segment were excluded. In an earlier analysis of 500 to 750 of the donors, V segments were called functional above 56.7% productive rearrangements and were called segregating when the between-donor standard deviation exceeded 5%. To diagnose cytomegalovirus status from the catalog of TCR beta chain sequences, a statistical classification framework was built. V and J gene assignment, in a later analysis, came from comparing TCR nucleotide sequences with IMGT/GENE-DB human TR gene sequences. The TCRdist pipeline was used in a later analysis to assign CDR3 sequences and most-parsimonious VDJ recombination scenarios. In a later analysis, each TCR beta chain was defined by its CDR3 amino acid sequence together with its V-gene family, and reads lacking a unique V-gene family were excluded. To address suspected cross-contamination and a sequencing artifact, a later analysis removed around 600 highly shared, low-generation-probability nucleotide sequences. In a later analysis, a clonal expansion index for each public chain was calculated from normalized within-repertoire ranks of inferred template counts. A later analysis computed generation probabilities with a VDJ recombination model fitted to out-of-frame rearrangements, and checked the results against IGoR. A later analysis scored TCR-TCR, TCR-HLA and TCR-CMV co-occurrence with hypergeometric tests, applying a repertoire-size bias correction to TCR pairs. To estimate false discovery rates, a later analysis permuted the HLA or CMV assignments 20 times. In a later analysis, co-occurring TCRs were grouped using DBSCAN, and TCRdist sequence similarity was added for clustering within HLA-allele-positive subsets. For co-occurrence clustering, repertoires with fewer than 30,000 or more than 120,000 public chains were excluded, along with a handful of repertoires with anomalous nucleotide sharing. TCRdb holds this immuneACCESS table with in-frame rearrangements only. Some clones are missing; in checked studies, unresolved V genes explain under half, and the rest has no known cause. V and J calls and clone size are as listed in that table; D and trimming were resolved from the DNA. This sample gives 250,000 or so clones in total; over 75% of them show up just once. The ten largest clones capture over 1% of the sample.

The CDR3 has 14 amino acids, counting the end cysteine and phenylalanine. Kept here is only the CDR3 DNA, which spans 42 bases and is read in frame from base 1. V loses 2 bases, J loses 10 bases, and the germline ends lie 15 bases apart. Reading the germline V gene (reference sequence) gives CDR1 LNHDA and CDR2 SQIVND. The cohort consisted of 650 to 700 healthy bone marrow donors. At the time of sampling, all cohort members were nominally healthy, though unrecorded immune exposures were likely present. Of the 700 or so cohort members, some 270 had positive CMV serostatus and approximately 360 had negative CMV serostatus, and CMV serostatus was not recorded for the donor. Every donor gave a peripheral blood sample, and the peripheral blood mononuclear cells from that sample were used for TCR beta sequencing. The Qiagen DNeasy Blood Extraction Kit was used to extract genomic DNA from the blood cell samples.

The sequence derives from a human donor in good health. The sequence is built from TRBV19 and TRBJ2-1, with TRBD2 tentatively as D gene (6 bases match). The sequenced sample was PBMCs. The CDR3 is CASSISGGGREQFF. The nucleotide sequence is TGTGCCAGTAGTATAAGTGGTGGGGGGAGGGAGCAGTTCTTC.